This T cell receptor (beta chain) was sequenced for a study of cytomegalovirus exposure and HLA in healthy donors. Overall study findings and caveats: Specificity for CMV antigens was confirmed in vitro for a few of the CMV-associated chains. By a later analysis, the bulk of CMV-associated TCR beta chains appeared HLA-restricted. Later analysis associated a missense DCLRE1C variant with TCR beta V- and J-gene trimming. The study listed some 160 cytomegalovirus-associated TCR beta chains.

Primers included in the PCR were 60 Vbeta and 13 Jbeta primers. TCRdb keeps only in-frame clones here, not all; method: immunoSEQ multiplex PCR. The sample carries about 130,000 clones, approximately 75% recorded once. CDR1 and CDR2 (germline): MNHEY, SVGAGI. The CDR3 runs 11 residues. V was clipped by 6 bases and J by 9 bases, with 9 bases between them. Comments on this clone: Its antigen remains unidentified.

The clonotype was recovered from a woman in her forties or fifties in good health and CMV-seronegative. The chain links TRBV6-5 to TRBJ2-1; the D gene is possibly TRBD2 (6 bases). Sequenced material: PBMCs. The CDR3 loop reads CASSLGGEQFF. CDR3 bases: TGTGCCAGCAGCCTCGGGGGTGAGCAGTTCTTC.